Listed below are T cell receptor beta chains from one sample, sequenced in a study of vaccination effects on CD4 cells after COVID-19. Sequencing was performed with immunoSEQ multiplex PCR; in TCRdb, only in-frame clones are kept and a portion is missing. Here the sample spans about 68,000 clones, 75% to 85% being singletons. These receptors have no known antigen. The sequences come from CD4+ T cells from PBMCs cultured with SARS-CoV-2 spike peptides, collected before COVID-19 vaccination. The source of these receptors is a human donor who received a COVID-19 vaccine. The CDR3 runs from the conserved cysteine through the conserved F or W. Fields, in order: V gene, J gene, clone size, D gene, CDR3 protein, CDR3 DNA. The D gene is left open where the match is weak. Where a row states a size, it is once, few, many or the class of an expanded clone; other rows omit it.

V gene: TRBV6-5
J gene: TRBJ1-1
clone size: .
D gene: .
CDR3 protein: CASSNPRGYTEAFF
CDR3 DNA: TGTGCCAGCAGTAACCCCAGAGGGTACACTGAAGCTTTCTTT

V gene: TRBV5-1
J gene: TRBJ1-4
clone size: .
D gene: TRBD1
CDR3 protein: CASSLATGKEKLFF
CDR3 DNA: TGCGCCAGCAGCTTGGCGACAGGGAAAGAAAAACTGTTTTTT

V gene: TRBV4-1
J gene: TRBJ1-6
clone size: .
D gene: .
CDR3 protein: CASSQDRGDGSPLHF
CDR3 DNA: TGCGCCAGCAGCCAAGATCGCGGTGATGGTTCACCCCTCCACTTT

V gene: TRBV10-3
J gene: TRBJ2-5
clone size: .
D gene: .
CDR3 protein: CAISPSEETQYF
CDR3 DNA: TGTGCCATCAGTCCCTCCGAAGAGACCCAGTACTTC

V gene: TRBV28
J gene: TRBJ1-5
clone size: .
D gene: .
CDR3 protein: CASSFAGLYSNQPQHF
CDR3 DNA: TGTGCCAGCAGTTTCGCAGGGCTATATAGCAATCAGCCCCAGCATTTT

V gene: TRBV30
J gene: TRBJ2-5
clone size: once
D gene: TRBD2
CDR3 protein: CAWSPGGGETQYF
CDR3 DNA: TGTGCCTGGAGTCCCGGGGGGGGAGAGACCCAGTACTTC

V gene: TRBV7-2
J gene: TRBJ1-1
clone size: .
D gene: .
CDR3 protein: CASRIGGLDTEAFF
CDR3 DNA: TGTGCCAGCAGAATAGGGGGGCTTGACACTGAAGCTTTCTTT

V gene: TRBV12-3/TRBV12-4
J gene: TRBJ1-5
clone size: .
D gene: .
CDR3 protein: CASSLPGAGPQHF
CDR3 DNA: TGTGCCAGCAGCCTTCCGGGAGCGGGGCCCCAGCATTTT

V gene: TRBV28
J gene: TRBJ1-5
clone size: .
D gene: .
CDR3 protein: CASSLVGGAQPQHF
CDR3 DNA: TGTGCCAGCAGTTTGGTGGGGGGGGCCCAGCCCCAGCATTTT

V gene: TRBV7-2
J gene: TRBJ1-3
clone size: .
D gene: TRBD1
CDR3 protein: CASSSLLGGGNTIYF
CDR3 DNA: TGTGCCAGCAGCTCCTTACTAGGGGGCGGAAACACCATATATTTT

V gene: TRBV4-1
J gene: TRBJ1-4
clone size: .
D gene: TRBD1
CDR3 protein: CASSQRGQEREKLFF
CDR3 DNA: TGCGCCAGCAGCCAACGGGGACAGGAACGAGAAAAACTGTTTTTT

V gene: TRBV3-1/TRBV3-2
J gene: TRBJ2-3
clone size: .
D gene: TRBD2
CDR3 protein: CASSYAGTTSTDTQYF
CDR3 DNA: TGTGCCAGCAGCTACGCCGGGACTACCTCGACAGATACGCAGTATTTT

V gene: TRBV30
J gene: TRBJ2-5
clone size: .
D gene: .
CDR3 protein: CAWSYGLQETQYF
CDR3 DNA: TGTGCCTGGAGCTACGGACTTCAAGAGACCCAGTACTTC

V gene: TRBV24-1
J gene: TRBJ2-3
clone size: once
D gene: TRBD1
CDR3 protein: CATSDPGQADTQYF
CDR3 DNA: TGTGCCACCAGTGATCCCGGACAGGCAGATACGCAGTATTTT

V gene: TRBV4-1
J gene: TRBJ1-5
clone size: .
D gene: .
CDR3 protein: CASSQETLGRPYQPQHF
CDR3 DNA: TGCGCCAGCAGCCAAGAAACCCTGGGCAGACCATATCAGCCCCAGCATTTT

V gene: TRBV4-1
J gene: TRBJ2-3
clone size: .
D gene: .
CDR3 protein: CASSQDLGGARDTQYF
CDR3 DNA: TGCGCCAGCAGCCAAGATCTTGGGGGGGCAAGAGATACGCAGTATTTT

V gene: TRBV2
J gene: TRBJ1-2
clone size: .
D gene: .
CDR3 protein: CASTRGDYGYTF
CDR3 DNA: TGTGCCAGCACGAGGGGGGACTATGGCTACACCTTC

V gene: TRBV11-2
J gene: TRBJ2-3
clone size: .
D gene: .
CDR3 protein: CASSMNRGGDTQYF
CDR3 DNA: TGTGCCAGCAGCATGAACAGGGGAGGAGATACGCAGTATTTT

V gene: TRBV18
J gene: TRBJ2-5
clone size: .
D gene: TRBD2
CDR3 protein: CASSPGLAQETQYF
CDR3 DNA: TGTGCCAGCTCACCGGGACTAGCGCAGGAGACCCAGTACTTC

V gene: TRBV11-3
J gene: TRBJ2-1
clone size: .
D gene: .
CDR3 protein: CASSFSPYNEQFF
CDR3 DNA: TGTGCCAGCAGCTTCTCACCCTACAATGAGCAGTTCTTC

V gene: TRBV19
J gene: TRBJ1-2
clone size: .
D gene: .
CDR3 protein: CASSIQLVGSYGYTF
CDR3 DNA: TGTGCCAGTAGTATTCAATTAGTGGGAAGCTATGGCTACACCTTC

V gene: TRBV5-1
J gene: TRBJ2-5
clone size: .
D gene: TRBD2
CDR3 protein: CASSLVALRLAPQETQYF
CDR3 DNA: TGCGCCAGCAGCTTGGTGGCCCTCCGACTAGCACCCCAAGAGACCCAGTACTTC

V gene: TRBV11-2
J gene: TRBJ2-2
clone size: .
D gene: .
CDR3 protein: CASREWSTGELFF
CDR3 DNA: TGTGCCAGCAGGGAATGGAGCACCGGGGAGCTGTTTTTT

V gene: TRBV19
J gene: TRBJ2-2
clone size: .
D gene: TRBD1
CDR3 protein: CASRDRGSNTGELFF
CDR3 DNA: TGTGCCAGTAGGGACAGGGGATCGAACACCGGGGAGCTGTTTTTT

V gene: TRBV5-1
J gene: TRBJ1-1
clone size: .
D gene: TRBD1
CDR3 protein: CASSPGTGGLGAFF
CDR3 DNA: TGCGCCAGCAGCCCCGGGACAGGGGGACTCGGAGCTTTCTTT

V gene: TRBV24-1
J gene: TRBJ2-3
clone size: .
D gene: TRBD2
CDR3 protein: CATSDPSGGVIDTQYF
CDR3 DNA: TGTGCCACCAGTGATCCCAGCGGGGGGGTAATAGATACGCAGTATTTT

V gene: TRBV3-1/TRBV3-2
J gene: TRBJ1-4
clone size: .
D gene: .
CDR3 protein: CASSSRDIGEKLFF
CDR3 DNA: TGTGCCAGCAGCAGCCGGGACATAGGTGAAAAACTGTTTTTT

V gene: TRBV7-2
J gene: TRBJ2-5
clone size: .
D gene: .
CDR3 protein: CASSLQKTQYF
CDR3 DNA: TGTGCCAGCAGCTTACAAAAGACCCAGTACTTC

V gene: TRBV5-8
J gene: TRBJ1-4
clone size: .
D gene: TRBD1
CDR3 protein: CASSSGQINEKLFF
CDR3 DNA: TGTGCCAGCAGCTCGGGACAGATTAATGAAAAACTGTTTTTT

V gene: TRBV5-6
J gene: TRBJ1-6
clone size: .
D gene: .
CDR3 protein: CASRGSKSSYNSPLHF
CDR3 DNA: TGTGCCAGCAGGGGGAGCAAGAGCTCCTATAATTCACCCCTCCACTTT

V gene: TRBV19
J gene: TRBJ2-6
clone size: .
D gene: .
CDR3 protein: CASSRSSGANVLTF
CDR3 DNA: TGTGCCAGTAGCAGGAGCTCTGGGGCCAACGTCCTGACTTTC

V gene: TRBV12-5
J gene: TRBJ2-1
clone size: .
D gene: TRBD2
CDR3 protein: CASGFGVAGGRGEQFF
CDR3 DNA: TGTGCTAGTGGTTTCGGGGTAGCGGGGGGGCGTGGTGAGCAGTTCTTC

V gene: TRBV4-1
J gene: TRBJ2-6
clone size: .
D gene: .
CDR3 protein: CASSQDRGASGANVLTF
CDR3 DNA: TGCGCCAGCAGCCAAGATCGAGGGGCCTCTGGGGCCAACGTCCTGACTTTC

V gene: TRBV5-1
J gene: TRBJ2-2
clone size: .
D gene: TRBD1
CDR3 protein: CASRRTGTEDTGELFF
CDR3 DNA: TGCGCCAGCAGACGTACCGGGACAGAGGACACCGGGGAGCTGTTTTTT

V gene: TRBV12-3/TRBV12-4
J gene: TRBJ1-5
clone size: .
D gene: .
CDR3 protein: CASSDRNNQPQHF
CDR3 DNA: TGTGCCAGCAGTGACAGGAACAATCAGCCCCAGCATTTT

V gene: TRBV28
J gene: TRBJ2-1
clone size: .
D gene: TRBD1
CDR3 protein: CASLDSGTGFPEQFF
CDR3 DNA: TGTGCCAGTCTCGATTCCGGGACAGGGTTTCCTGAGCAGTTCTTC

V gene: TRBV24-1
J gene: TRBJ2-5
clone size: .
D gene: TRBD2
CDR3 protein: CATSSGGGRTQYF
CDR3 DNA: TGTGCCACCAGTAGCGGGGGGGGGCGGACCCAGTACTTC

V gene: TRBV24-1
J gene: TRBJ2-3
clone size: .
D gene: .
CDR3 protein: CATSDSTGPADTQYF
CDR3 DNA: TGTGCCACCAGTGACTCAACAGGGCCCGCAGATACGCAGTATTTT

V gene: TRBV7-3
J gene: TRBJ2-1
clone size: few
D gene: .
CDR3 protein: CASSPSGSSYNEQFF
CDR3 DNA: TGTGCCAGCAGCCCGTCCGGGAGCTCCTACAATGAGCAGTTCTTC

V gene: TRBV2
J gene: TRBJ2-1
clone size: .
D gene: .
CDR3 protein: CASSPPGLRSYNEQFF
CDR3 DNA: TGTGCCAGCAGTCCCCCGGGACTCCGAAGTTACAATGAGCAGTTCTTC

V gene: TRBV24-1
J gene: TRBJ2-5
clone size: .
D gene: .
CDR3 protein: CATSDRGGPETQYF
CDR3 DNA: TGTGCCACCAGTGACCGCGGGGGCCCGGAGACCCAGTACTTC